Below, 32 T cell receptor beta chains from the same sample are listed, as sequenced in a study of radiation and T cells in renal cell carcinoma. Assay: immunoSEQ multiplex PCR; the TCRdb copy retains only in-frame clones and omits some. The sample yields around 140,000 clones, about 88% seen once. Described time point: baseline pretreatment blood. Treatment described: 15 Gy SBRT to primary tumor, nephrectomy 4 weeks later. The specimen was blood, collected from a patient whose treatment included radiotherapy and nephrectomy. The receptors come from a woman in her sixties or seventies with renal cell carcinoma.

This rearrangement joins TRBV6-5 to TRBJ1-6; D not certain. Germline V gene lookup returns CDR1 MNHEY and CDR2 SVGAGI. Trimming left V 2 bases short and J 6 bases short, with 5 bases between. This CDR3 comprises 13 residues. The CDR3 spells CASSYEVNSPLHF. The CDR3 DNA is TGTGCCAGCAGTTACGAGGTTAATTCACCCCTCCACTTT.

The V gene is TRBV7-2, the J gene TRBJ1-1; no clear D gene. This CDR3 is built from 14 residues. Trimming cost V 2 bases and J 0 bases, with 7 bases left between them. Germline V gene data show CDR1 as SGHTA and CDR2 as FQGNSA. CDR3 amino acids: CASSLITLNTEAFF. CDR3 DNA: TGTGCCAGCAGCTTAATCACATTGAACACTGAAGCTTTCTTT.

The table lists this clone with a count of one. The V and J genes are TRBV6-1 and TRBJ1-1; the D is unclear. Deletions cut 11 bases from V and 5 bases from J, with 15 bases between. Germline V gene data show CDR1 as MNHNS and CDR2 as SASEGT. CDR3 size: 12 residues. This CDR3 is CAAPAWRTEAFF. The CDR3 nucleotides are TGTGCCGCCCCCGCGTGGCGAACTGAAGCTTTCTTT.

The chain combines TRBV19 with TRBJ1-5; the D gene is possibly TRBD1 (6 bases). The CDR3 contains 14 residues. The V and J ends lost 5 bases and 7 bases respectively, with 15 bases between them. The germline V gene encodes CDR1 LNHDA and CDR2 SQIVND (reference sequence). The CDR3 DNA is TGTGCCAGTAGTGCAACAGGGTTAGGCCAGCCCCAGCATTTT. Translating gives CASSATGLGQPQHF.

This rearrangement joins TRBV15 to TRBJ2-7; TRBD1 is a possible D gene (6 bases). CDR3 length: 14 amino acids. Deletions cut 0 bases from V and 8 bases from J, with 14 bases between. CDR1 is LNHNV and CDR2 is YYDKDF in the germline V gene (reference sequence). The CDR3 loop reads CATSRDLNRDKQYF. The CDR3 DNA reads TGTGCCACCAGCAGAGATTTGAACAGGGACAAGCAGTACTTC.

The chain carries TRBV5-1 and TRBJ2-3; D possibly corresponds to TRBD2 (5 bases). Germline-derived CDR1 and CDR2 are SGHRS and YFSETQ. The CDR3 loop spans 14 amino acids. Trimming took off 0 bases at V and 6 bases at J, with 11 bases between the two ends. The DNA for the CDR3 is TGCGCCAGCAGCTTGGCGGGGTTTCTCGATACGCAGTATTTT. The encoded protein is CASSLAGFLDTQYF.

This sequence joins TRBV30 and TRBJ2-7; 8 positions agree with TRBD2. CDR1 and CDR2 (germline): GTSNPN, SVGIG (reference sequence). This CDR3 has 11 residues. The CDR3 protein is CAGTSGYEQYF. The CDR3 bases are TGTGCGGGAACTAGCGGCTACGAGCAGTACTTC.

V and J are TRBV7-2 and TRBJ2-2; the match to TRBD2 covers 8 bases. CDR3 length: 16 amino acids. Germline V gives CDR1 SGHTA, CDR2 FQGNSA. V was pared by 5 bases and J by 2 bases, with 7 bases of the junction left unmatched. The CDR3 protein is CASSPPGLGNTGELFF. CDR3 DNA: TGTGCCAGCAGCCCTCCGGGACTAGGAAACACCGGGGAGCTGTTTTTT.

The V call is TRBV7-2, the J call TRBJ2-5, with a weak D call TRBD2 (6 bases). Germline-derived CDR1 and CDR2 are SGHTA and FQGNSA. The CDR3 contains 13 residues. V lost 5 bases to trimming and J lost 4 bases, with 11 bases between them. The CDR3 is CASSVDYAETQYF. The CDR3 nucleotides are TGTGCCAGCAGCGTGGACTATGCAGAGACCCAGTACTTC.

The V call is TRBV29-1, the J call TRBJ1-1; D is uncertain. V was cut by 5 bases and J by 0 bases, with 10 bases left in between. This CDR3 has 13 residues. Germline V CDR1 and CDR2: SQVTM, ANQGSEA. The CDR3 reads CSVLASLNTEAFF. As DNA, the CDR3 is TGCAGCGTTTTAGCCAGTCTGAACACTGAAGCTTTCTTT. Combining the CDR3 with reference TRBV29-1 and TRBJ1-1 gives the whole variable domain SAVISQKPSRDICQRGTSLTIQCQVDSQVTMMFWYRQQPGQSLTLIATANQGSEATYESGFVIDKFPISRPNLTFSTLTVSNMSPEDSSIYLCSVLASLNTEAFFGQGTRLTVV.

The rearrangement joins TRBV7-9 to TRBJ2-6; D is unresolved. Germline V gene data show CDR1 as SEHNR and CDR2 as FQNEAQ (reference sequence). V shed 4 bases and J shed 3 bases, with 7 bases lying between them. The CDR3 has 14 residues. The CDR3 sequence is CASSSLYGANVLTF. CDR3 nucleotides: TGTGCCAGCAGCTCCCTGTATGGGGCCAACGTCCTGACTTTC.

The CDR3: CASRPRTGGEETQYF. The CDR3 nucleotides are TGTGCCAGCAGGCCAAGGACTGGCGGGGAAGAGACCCAGTACTTC. The rearrangement links TRBV11-3 to TRBJ2-5; D is perhaps TRBD2 (6 bases). This CDR3 region has 15 residues. Per the germline V gene, CDR1 is SGHNT and CDR2 is YENEEA. With 6 bases removed from V and 3 bases from J, the gap between germline ends came to 17 bases.

The rearrangement uses TRBV6-6 and TRBJ1-2; possible D gene TRBD1, 6 bases. V gave up 8 bases and J gave up 7 bases, with 11 bases separating them. The length of the CDR3 is 11 residues. Germline loops: CDR1 MNHNY, CDR2 SVGAGI (reference sequence). CDR3 residues: CASVGALGYTF. In DNA form, the CDR3 reads TGTGCCAGCGTGGGGGCGCTTGGCTACACCTTC.

The chain carries TRBV7-2 and TRBJ1-6; 9 bases match TRBD1. The CDR3 spans 15 residues. From germline, CDR1 is SGHTA and CDR2 FQGNSA. The ends lost 6 bases at V and 4 bases at J; junction bases unmatched: 4. The CDR3 reads CASRQGQGYNSPLHF. The CDR3 nucleotides read TGTGCCAGCAGACAAGGACAGGGGTATAATTCACCCCTCCACTTT.

This chain joins TRBV6-1 and TRBJ2-5; 11 bases are shared with TRBD1. This CDR3 is 15 amino acids long. CDR1 and CDR2 from the germline V gene are MNHNS and SASEGT. Trimming removed 7 bases from V and 5 bases from J; junction bases left unmatched: 9. DNA of the CDR3: TGTGCCAGCACGGACAGGGGGCGGGGGAAGGAGACCCAGTACTTC. It codes for CASTDRGRGKETQYF.

The J gene is TRBJ1-2, the V gene TRBV28; unclear D gene. V lost 8 bases to trimming and J lost 4 bases, with 11 bases between them. This CDR3 is built from 12 residues. The V gene's germline CDR1 is MDHEN and CDR2 SYDVKM. The CDR3 bases are TGTGCCAGCGGACTGCAGATCTATGGCTACACCTTC. This translates into CASGLQIYGYTF.

This chain connects TRBV29-1 to TRBJ2-5; the D is unclear. Germline CDR1 SQVTM, CDR2 ANQGSEA. The CDR3 covers 12 residues. V lost 4 bases and J lost 1, with 7 bases in between. The CDR3 reads CSVGVAQETQYF. CDR3 DNA: TGCAGCGTTGGCGTCGCCCAAGAGACCCAGTACTTC.

V and J are TRBV7-8 and TRBJ1-2, with 10 bases identical to TRBD1. V shed 5 bases, J shed 1 base, and the junction held 4 bases outside the gene matches. This CDR3 is built from 15 residues. Germline CDR1 SGHVS, CDR2 FQNEAQ. The CDR3 loop is CASSLGTGVNYGYTF. The CDR3 DNA reads as TGTGCCAGCAGCCTAGGGACAGGGGTTAACTATGGCTACACCTTC. Together with reference TRBV7-8 and TRBJ1-2, the CDR3 gives the full variable domain: GAGVSQSPRYKVAKRGQDVALRCDPISGHVSLFWYQQALGQGPEFLTYFQNEAQLDKSGLPSDRFFAERPEGSVSTLKIQRTQQEDSAVYLCASSLGTGVNYGYTFGSGTRLTVV.

Here the CDR3 DNA reads TGTGCCAGCAGCAGGGCCGGAGGCCCGGGCGGTGAAAAACTGTTTTTT. Residues: CASSRAGGPGGEKLFF. V is TRBV5-4 and J is TRBJ1-4; D unresolved. From germline, CDR1 is SGHNT and CDR2 YYREEE (reference sequence). The CDR3 contains 16 residues. V was pared by 4 bases and J by 7 bases, with 20 bases between.

The gene calls are TRBV23-1 and TRBJ2-5; D is possibly TRBD2 (5 bases). TRBV23-1 is an open reading frame, and its role is uncertain. CDR3 length: 14 residues. Trimming took off 3 bases at V and 4 bases at J, with 12 bases between the two ends. The CDR3 bases are TGCGCCAGCAGTCATCCTTCCCGGGGAGAGACCCAGTACTTC. Its translation: CASSHPSRGETQYF.

V usage is TRBV6-5 and J usage is TRBJ1-2; D is unclear. This CDR3 contains 12 residues. V was pared by 4 bases and J by 7 bases, with 10 bases between. CDR1 is MNHEY and CDR2 is SVGAGI in the germline V gene. The CDR3 sequence is CASSWGRSGYTF. CDR3 DNA sequence: TGTGCCAGCAGTTGGGGTCGAAGTGGCTACACCTTC.

V gene TRBV28 combines with J gene TRBJ1-1, with unresolved D. Germline V CDR1 and CDR2: MDHEN, SYDVKM. Trimming cost V 3 bases and J 2 bases, with 10 bases left between them. The CDR3 extends over 14 amino acids. This CDR3 reads CASSLVASNTEAFF. The CDR3, as DNA: TGTGCCAGCAGTTTGGTTGCCAGTAACACTGAAGCTTTCTTT.

The chain has TRBV30 and TRBJ1-3, with D perhaps TRBD1 (5 bases). Per germline, CDR1 GTSNPN and CDR2 SVGIG (reference sequence). This CDR3 is built from 14 residues. V lost 3 bases and J lost 0, with 9 bases in between. The chain's CDR3 is CAWRWGGSGNTIYF. The CDR3 nucleotides read TGTGCCTGGAGGTGGGGGGGCTCTGGAAACACCATATATTTT.

The chain joins TRBV6-1 to TRBJ2-4; tentatively, D is TRBD1 or TRBD2 (5 bases each). There are 14 residues in the CDR3. Germline V lookup: CDR1 MNHNS, CDR2 SASEGT. V shed 7 bases and J shed 2 bases, with 12 bases lying between them. The CDR3 DNA reads as TGTGCCAGCATTGGGACCCTTCCCAAAAACATTCAGTACTTC. Translated, it gives CASIGTLPKNIQYF.

This sequence joins TRBV4-3 and TRBJ1-4; TRBD1 aligns across 9 bases. The junction had 5 bases not matched to a gene; V was cut back by 1 base and J by 8 bases. The CDR3 contains 15 residues. Germline V CDR1 and CDR2: LGHNA, YSLEER. CDR3 coding DNA: TGCGCCAGCAGCCAAGCGGGACAGGGTGGGGAAAAACTGTTTTTT. Translating gives CASSQAGQGGEKLFF.

The chain uses TRBV5-4 and TRBJ2-7; 7 bases are a match to TRBD1. Germline assignment: CDR1 SGHNT and CDR2 YYREEE (reference sequence). This CDR3 comprises 15 residues. Trimming removed 2 bases from V and 2 bases from J; junction bases left unmatched: 7. This CDR3 is CASSLKTGVTYEQYF. The CDR3 DNA sequence: TGTGCCAGCAGCTTAAAAACAGGGGTTACCTACGAGCAGTACTTC.

This rearrangement joins TRBV11-3 to TRBJ2-1; 9 bases align to TRBD1. The CDR3 has 17 residues. V was clipped by 4 bases and J by 4 bases; unmatched bases: 11. Germline CDR1 and CDR2: SGHNT and YENEEA. The CDR3 reads CASSSHLGTGMYNEQFF. Written as DNA, the CDR3 is TGTGCCAGCAGCTCCCATCTCGGGACAGGGATGTACAATGAGCAGTTCTTC.

The rearrangement links TRBV29-1 to TRBJ1-2; D may be TRBD1 (5 bases). Trimming removed 1 base from V and 5 bases from J, with 14 bases in between. The CDR3 runs to 14 residues. Looked up from germline, CDR1 is SQVTM and CDR2 is ANQGSEA. The CDR3 bases are TGCAGCGTTGAAGCTGGCCAGGGTAGTTATGGCTACACCTTC. Translated: CSVEAGQGSYGYTF.

A few counts support this clone. The CDR3 sequence: CASSLGLGNSPLHF. The CDR3 coding sequence is TGTGCCAGCAGTTTAGGGTTGGGCAATTCACCCCTCCACTTT. The chain employs TRBV27 and TRBJ1-6, with no clear D. CDR1 and CDR2 (germline): MNHEY, SMNVEV (reference sequence). This CDR3 has 14 amino acids. V was clipped by 2 bases and J by 7 bases, with 9 bases between them.

As to this clone: An end of the junction differs from the germline gene, which may be a read error. The chain has TRBV7-7 and TRBJ2-7; 11 positions match TRBD1. CDR3 length equals 15 residues. Looked up from germline, CDR1 is SSHAT and CDR2 is FNYEAQ (reference sequence). The CDR3 nucleotides are TGTGCTAGCAGCTTAGGAGGACAGGGGGCGGGCGAGCAGTACTTC. This encodes CASSLGGQGAGEQYF.

The chain carries TRBV4-2 and TRBJ1-2; tentatively, D is TRBD1 (5 bases). Trimming removed 0 bases from V and 2 bases from J, with 7 bases in between. The CDR3 consists of 14 residues. Germline lookup yields CDR1 LGHNA and CDR2 YNFKEQ. CDR3 residues: CASSQENRNYGYTF. Written as DNA, the CDR3 is TGTGCCAGCAGCCAAGAAAACAGGAACTATGGCTACACCTTC.

This chain joins TRBV4-3 and TRBJ2-6; D tentatively reads TRBD1 or TRBD2 (5 bases each). There are 18 residues in the CDR3. The V end lost 0 bases, the J end lost 1 base, and 13 bases lay between the germline ends. Per the germline V gene, CDR1 is LGHNA and CDR2 is YSLEER. Here the CDR3 DNA reads TGCGCCAGCAGCCAAGATCAGGGTTGGGGGTCTGGGGCCAACGTCCTGACTTTC. Its protein is CASSQDQGWGSGANVLTF.